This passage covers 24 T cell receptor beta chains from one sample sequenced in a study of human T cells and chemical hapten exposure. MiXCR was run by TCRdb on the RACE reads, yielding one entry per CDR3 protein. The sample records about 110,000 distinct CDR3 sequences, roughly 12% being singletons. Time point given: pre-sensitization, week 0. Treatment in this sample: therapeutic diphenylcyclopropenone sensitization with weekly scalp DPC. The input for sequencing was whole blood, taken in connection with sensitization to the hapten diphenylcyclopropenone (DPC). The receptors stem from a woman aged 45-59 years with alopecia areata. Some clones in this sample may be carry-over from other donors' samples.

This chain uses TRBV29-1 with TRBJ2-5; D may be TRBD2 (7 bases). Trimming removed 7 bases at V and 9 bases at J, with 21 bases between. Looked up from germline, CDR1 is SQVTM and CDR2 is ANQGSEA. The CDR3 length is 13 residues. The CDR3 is CSATAGARGAQYF. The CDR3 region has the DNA TGCAGCGCAACGGCGGGGGCAAGAGGGGCCCAGTACTTC.

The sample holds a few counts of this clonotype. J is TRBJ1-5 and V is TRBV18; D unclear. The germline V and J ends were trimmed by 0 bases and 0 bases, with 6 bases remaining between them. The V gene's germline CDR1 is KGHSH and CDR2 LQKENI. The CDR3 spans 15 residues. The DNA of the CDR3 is TGTGCCAGCTCACCACCGAGTAATAGCAATCAGCCCCAGCATTTT. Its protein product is CASSPPSNSNQPQHF.

The CDR3 region is CASSSTGVSNQPQHF. CDR3 bases: TGTGCCAGCAGCTCCACAGGGGTAAGCAATCAGCCCCAGCATTTT. The J gene is TRBJ1-5, the V gene TRBV5-5; 7 nucleotides align to TRBD1. The germline CDR1 and CDR2 sequences are SGHKS and YYEKEE (reference sequence). The J segment lost 1 base and the V segment lost 3 bases, leaving 4 bases of the junction unmatched. The CDR3 consists of 15 residues.

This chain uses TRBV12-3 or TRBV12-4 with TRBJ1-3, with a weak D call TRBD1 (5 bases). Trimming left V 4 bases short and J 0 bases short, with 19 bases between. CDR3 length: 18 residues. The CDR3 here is CASSSRPAGTSSGNTIYF. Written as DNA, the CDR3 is TGTGCCAGCAGTTCCCGCCCGGCAGGGACGAGCTCTGGAAACACCATATATTTT.

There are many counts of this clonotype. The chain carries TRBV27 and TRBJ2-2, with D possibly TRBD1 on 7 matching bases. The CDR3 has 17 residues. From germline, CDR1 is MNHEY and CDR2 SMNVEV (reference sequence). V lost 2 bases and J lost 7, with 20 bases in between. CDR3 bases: TGTGCCAGCAGTTTAAATTGGGCGGGGACAGTTGGCGGGGAGCTGTTTTTT. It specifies CASSLNWAGTVGGELFF.

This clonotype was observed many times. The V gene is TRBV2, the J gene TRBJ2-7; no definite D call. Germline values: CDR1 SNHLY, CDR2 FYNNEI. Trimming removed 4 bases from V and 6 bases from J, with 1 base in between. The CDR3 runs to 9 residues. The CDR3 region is CASSGEQYF. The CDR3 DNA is TGTGCCAGCAGTGGCGAGCAGTACTTC.

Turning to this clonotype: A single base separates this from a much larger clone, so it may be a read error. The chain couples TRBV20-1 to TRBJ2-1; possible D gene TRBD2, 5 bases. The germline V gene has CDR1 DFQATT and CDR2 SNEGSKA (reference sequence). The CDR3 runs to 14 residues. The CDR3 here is CSAREGISDNERFF. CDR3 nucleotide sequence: TGCAGTGCTAGAGAGGGAATTAGCGACAATGAGCGGTTCTTC.

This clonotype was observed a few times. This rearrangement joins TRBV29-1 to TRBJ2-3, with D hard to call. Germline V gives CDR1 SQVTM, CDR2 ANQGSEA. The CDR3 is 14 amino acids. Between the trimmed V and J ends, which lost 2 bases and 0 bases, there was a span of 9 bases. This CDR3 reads CSVERDSSTDTQYF. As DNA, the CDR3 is TGCAGCGTTGAAAGGGATTCAAGCACAGATACGCAGTATTTT.

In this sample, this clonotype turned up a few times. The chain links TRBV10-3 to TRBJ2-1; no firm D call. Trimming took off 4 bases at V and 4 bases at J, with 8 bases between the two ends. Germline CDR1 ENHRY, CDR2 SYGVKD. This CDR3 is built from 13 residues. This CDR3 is CAISGPIYNEQFF. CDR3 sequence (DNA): TGTGCCATCAGTGGCCCTATATACAATGAGCAGTTCTTC.

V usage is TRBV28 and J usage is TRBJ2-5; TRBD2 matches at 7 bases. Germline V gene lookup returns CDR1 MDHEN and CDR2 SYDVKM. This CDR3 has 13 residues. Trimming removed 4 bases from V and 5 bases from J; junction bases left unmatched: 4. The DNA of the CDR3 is TGTGCCAGCAGTTATACTAGCGACGAGACCCAGTACTTC. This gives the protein CASSYTSDETQYF.

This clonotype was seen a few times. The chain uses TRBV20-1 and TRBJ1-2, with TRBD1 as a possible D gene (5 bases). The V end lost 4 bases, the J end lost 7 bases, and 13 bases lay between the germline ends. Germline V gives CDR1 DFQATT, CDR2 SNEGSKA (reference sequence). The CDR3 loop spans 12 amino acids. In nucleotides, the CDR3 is TGCAGTGCTACCCGTAGGGGTCCTGGCTACACCTTC. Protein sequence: CSATRRGPGYTF.

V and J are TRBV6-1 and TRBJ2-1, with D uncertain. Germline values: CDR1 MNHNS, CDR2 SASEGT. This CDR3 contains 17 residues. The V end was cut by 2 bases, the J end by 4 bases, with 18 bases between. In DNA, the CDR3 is TGTGCCAGCAGTGAACTCTTTTCGGGTAGGCTATACAATGAGCAGTTCTTC. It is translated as CASSELFSGRLYNEQFF.

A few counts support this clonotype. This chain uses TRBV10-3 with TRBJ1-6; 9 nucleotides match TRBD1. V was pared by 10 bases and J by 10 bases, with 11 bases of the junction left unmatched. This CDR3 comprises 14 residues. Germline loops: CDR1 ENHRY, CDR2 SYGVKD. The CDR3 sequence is CATFPGQGQSPLHF. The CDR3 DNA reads TGTGCCACCTTCCCGGGACAGGGACAATCACCCCTCCACTTT.

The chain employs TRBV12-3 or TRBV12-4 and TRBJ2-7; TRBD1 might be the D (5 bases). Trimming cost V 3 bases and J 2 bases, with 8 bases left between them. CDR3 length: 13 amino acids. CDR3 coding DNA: TGTGCCAGCAGTTTCGCACAGGCCTACGAGCAGTACTTC. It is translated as CASSFAQAYEQYF.

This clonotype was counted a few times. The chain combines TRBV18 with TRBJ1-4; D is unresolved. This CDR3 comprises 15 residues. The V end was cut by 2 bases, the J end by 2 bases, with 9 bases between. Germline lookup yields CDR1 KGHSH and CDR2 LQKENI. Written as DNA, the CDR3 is TGTGCCAGCTCACCAAGAGTACTCACTAATGAAAAACTGTTTTTT. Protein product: CASSPRVLTNEKLFF.

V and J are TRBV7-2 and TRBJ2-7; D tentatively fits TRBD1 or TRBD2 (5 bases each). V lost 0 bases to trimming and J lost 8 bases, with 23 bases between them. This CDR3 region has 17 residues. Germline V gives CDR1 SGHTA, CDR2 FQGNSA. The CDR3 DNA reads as TGTGCCAGCAGCTTAGCGCTGGGGACCCAACAACCTTACAAGCAGTACTTC. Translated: CASSLALGTQQPYKQYF. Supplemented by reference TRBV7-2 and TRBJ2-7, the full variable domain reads GAGVSQSPSNKVTEKGKDVELRCDPISGHTALYWYRQSLGQGLEFLIYFQGNSAPDKSGLPSDRFSAERTGGSVSTLTIQRTQQEDSAVYLCASSLALGTQQPYKQYFGPGTRLTVT.

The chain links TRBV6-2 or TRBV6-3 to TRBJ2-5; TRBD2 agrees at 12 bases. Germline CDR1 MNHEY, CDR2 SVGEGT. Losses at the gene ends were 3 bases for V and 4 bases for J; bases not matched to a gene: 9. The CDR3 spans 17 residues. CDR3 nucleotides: TGTGCCAGCAGTTATGATCCCCTAGCGGGGGGGCGAGAGACCCAGTACTTC. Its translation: CASSYDPLAGGRETQYF.

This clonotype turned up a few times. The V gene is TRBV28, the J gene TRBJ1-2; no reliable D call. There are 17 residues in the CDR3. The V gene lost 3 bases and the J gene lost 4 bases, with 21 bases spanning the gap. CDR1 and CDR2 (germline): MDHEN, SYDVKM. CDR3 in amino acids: CASSFLAGGTGGYGYTF. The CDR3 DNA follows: TGTGCCAGCAGTTTTTTGGCTGGTGGCACCGGCGGCTATGGCTACACCTTC.

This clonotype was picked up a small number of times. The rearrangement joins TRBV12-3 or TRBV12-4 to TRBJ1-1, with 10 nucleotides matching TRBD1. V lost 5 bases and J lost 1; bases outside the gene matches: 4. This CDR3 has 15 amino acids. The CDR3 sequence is CASSHRQGANTEAFF. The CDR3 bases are TGTGCCAGCAGTCATAGACAGGGGGCGAACACTGAAGCTTTCTTT.

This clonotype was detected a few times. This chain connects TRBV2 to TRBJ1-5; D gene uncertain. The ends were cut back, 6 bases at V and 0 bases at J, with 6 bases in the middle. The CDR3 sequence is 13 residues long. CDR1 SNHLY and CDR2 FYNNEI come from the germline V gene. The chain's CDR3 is CASRGASNQPQHF. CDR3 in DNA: TGTGCCAGCAGGGGCGCTAGCAATCAGCCCCAGCATTTT.

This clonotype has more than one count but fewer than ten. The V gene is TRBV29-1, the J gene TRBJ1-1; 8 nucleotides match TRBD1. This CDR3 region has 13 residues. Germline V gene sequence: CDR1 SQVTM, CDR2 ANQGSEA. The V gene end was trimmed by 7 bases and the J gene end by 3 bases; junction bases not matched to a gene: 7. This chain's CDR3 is CSGGQGVDTEAFF. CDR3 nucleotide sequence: TGCAGCGGTGGACAGGGTGTTGACACTGAAGCTTTCTTT.

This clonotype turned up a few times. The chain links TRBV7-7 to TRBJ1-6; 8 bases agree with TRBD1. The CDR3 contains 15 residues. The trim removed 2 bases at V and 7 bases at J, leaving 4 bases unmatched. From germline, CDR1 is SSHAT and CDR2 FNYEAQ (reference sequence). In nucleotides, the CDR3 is TGTGCCAGCAGCTTAACCAGGGGGCGAAATTCACCCCTCCACTTT. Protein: CASSLTRGRNSPLHF.

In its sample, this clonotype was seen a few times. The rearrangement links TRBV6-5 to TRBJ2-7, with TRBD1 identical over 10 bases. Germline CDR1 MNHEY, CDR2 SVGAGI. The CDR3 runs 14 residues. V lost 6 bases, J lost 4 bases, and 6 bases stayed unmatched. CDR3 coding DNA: TGTGCCAGCAGACGGGGACAGGGGAGTTACGAGCAGTACTTC. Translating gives CASRRGQGSYEQYF.

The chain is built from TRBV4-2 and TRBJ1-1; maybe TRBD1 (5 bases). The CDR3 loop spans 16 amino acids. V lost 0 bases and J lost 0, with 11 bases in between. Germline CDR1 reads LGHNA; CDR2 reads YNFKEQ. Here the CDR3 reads CASSQDQGLLNTEAFF. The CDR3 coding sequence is TGTGCCAGCAGCCAAGATCAGGGACTCTTGAACACTGAAGCTTTCTTT.